A selection of T cell receptor beta chains follows, all from one sample in a study of blood T cells in healthy people across ages. TCRdb re-called the 5' RACE reads through MiXCR, storing one row per CDR3 protein. This sample carries roughly 1.4 million distinct CDR3 sequences, approximately 59% of them seen once, and the ten largest clones take about 6.7%. Sequenced: blood. The receptors shown here come from a man aged 18-30 years in good health. Both conserved end residues are part of each CDR3. Each record gives: V gene, D gene, clone size, J gene, CDR3 DNA, CDR3 protein. A D gene is named only where the DNA matches it firmly. Rows give clone size only sometimes, using once, few, many, or a class for an expanded clone.

V gene: TRBV12-3/TRBV12-4; D gene: -; clone size: -; J gene: TRBJ2-3; CDR3 DNA: TGTGCCAGCAGTTCCAAACTAGCAGCTGATACGCAGTATTTT; CDR3 protein: CASSSKLAADTQYF
V gene: TRBV4-2; D gene: -; clone size: -; J gene: TRBJ2-5; CDR3 DNA: TGTGCCAGCAGCCAAGAGCAGGGTAGGATTCAAGAGACCCAGTACTTC; CDR3 protein: CASSQEQGRIQETQYF
V gene: TRBV7-9; D gene: -; clone size: many; J gene: TRBJ2-3; CDR3 DNA: TGTGCCAGCAGTTTAGATACGCAGTATTTT; CDR3 protein: CASSLDTQYF
V gene: TRBV27; D gene: -; clone size: -; J gene: TRBJ2-1; CDR3 DNA: TGTGCCAGCAGTGAGGACACCCTCTCCTACAATGAGCAGTTCTTC; CDR3 protein: CASSEDTLSYNEQFF
V gene: TRBV7-2; D gene: TRBD2; clone size: many; J gene: TRBJ2-5; CDR3 DNA: TGTGCCAGCAGCGAAACGGGACTAGCGAACCAAGAGACCCAGTACTTC; CDR3 protein: CASSETGLANQETQYF
V gene: TRBV4-1; D gene: TRBD1; clone size: -; J gene: TRBJ1-2; CDR3 DNA: TGCGCCAGCAGCCACCTCCGGGACAGGGGGTCCGGCTACACCTTC; CDR3 protein: CASSHLRDRGSGYTF
V gene: TRBV4-1; D gene: TRBD1; clone size: -; J gene: TRBJ2-6; CDR3 DNA: TGCGCCAGCAGCCAAGTACAGACAGGGACCGGGGCCAACGTCCTGACTTTC; CDR3 protein: CASSQVQTGTGANVLTF
V gene: TRBV30; D gene: -; clone size: -; J gene: TRBJ1-1; CDR3 DNA: TGTGCCTGGAGCCAATTTCGGGTCAACACTGAAGCTTTCTTT; CDR3 protein: CAWSQFRVNTEAFF
V gene: TRBV29-1; D gene: -; clone size: -; J gene: TRBJ2-3; CDR3 DNA: TGCAGCGTTGAAGGGGGCCAGGGACACTCAGATACGCAGTATTTT; CDR3 protein: CSVEGGQGHSDTQYF
V gene: TRBV7-9; D gene: TRBD1; clone size: -; J gene: TRBJ1-6; CDR3 DNA: TGTGCCAGCAGCTTAAAGTTCGGACAGGGGGGTTCACCCCTCCACTTT; CDR3 protein: CASSLKFGQGGSPLHF
V gene: TRBV6-5; D gene: TRBD1; clone size: few; J gene: TRBJ2-7; CDR3 DNA: TGTGCCAGCAGCCCCGGACAGGCTGCGCTCTACGAGCAGTACTTC; CDR3 protein: CASSPGQAALYEQYF
V gene: TRBV6-4; D gene: TRBD2; clone size: -; J gene: TRBJ2-1; CDR3 DNA: TGTGCCAGCAGTGACTCGGCTAGCGGTTACAATGAGCAGTTCTTC; CDR3 protein: CASSDSASGYNEQFF
V gene: TRBV4-3; D gene: -; clone size: -; J gene: TRBJ1-6; CDR3 DNA: TGCGCCAGCAGCCAAGATACGGGACACACTTCACCCCTCCACTTT; CDR3 protein: CASSQDTGHTSPLHF
V gene: TRBV20-1; D gene: -; clone size: -; J gene: TRBJ2-7; CDR3 DNA: TGCAGTGCTAGAGAATCCCGACAGGCCGACGTCTACGAGCAGTACTTC; CDR3 protein: CSARESRQADVYEQYF
V gene: TRBV5-5; D gene: TRBD1; clone size: -; J gene: TRBJ2-2; CDR3 DNA: TGTGCCAGCAGCTTTACAGGGGGCATCTTTGATCTGAACACCGGGGAGCTGTTTTTT; CDR3 protein: CASSFTGGIFDLNTGELFF
V gene: TRBV7-9; D gene: -; clone size: few; J gene: TRBJ1-2; CDR3 DNA: TGTGCCAGCAGCACGGACAGAAATCATCCTGGCTACACCTTC; CDR3 protein: CASSTDRNHPGYTF
V gene: TRBV20-1; D gene: TRBD2; clone size: few; J gene: TRBJ2-3; CDR3 DNA: TGCAGTGCTAAAACGGAACCCACTAGCGGGAGTACAGATACGCAGTATTTT; CDR3 protein: CSAKTEPTSGSTDTQYF
V gene: TRBV11-3; D gene: TRBD1; clone size: -; J gene: TRBJ2-7; CDR3 DNA: TGTGCCAGCAGCCCGGGACAGGGGTCCAGCGAGCAGTACTTC; CDR3 protein: CASSPGQGSSEQYF
V gene: TRBV5-6; D gene: TRBD1; clone size: -; J gene: TRBJ1-2; CDR3 DNA: TGTGCCAGCAGCCACAGGACAGGGGGCGGCTATGGCTACACCTTC; CDR3 protein: CASSHRTGGGYGYTF
V gene: TRBV11-2; D gene: -; clone size: -; J gene: TRBJ2-7; CDR3 DNA: TGTGCCAGCAGCTTAGAGGGATGGCGGGAAAACTACGAGCAGTACTTC; CDR3 protein: CASSLEGWRENYEQYF
V gene: TRBV6-5; D gene: -; clone size: few; J gene: TRBJ1-1; CDR3 DNA: TGTGCCAGCAGTTATTTCAGGAACACTGAAGCTTTCTTT; CDR3 protein: CASSYFRNTEAFF
V gene: TRBV6-5; D gene: -; clone size: -; J gene: TRBJ2-1; CDR3 DNA: TGTGCCAGGGGGGGGCATTCGTACAATGAGCAGTTCTTC; CDR3 protein: CARGGHSYNEQFF
V gene: TRBV7-9; D gene: -; clone size: once; J gene: TRBJ1-2; CDR3 DNA: TGTGCCAGCAGACCAGTCAGCGGCGGGATCAACTATGGCTACACCTTC; CDR3 protein: CASRPVSGGINYGYTF
V gene: TRBV5-5; D gene: TRBD2; clone size: -; J gene: TRBJ2-3; CDR3 DNA: TGTGCCAGCAGCGAACGACTAGCGGGAGATACGCAGTATTTT; CDR3 protein: CASSERLAGDTQYF
V gene: TRBV29-1; D gene: -; clone size: -; J gene: TRBJ2-5; CDR3 DNA: TGCAGCGTTGCAGGGAGGCAGCGAGAGACCCAGTACTTC; CDR3 protein: CSVAGRQRETQYF
V gene: TRBV20-1; D gene: -; clone size: -; J gene: TRBJ2-7; CDR3 DNA: TGCGGTGCTAGAGAACCGAGCTCCTACAATGAGCAGTACTTC; CDR3 protein: CGAREPSSYNEQYF
V gene: TRBV6-5; D gene: -; clone size: -; J gene: TRBJ2-7; CDR3 DNA: TGTGCCAGCAGGTACAGGGACGGAGACTACGAGCAGTACTTC; CDR3 protein: CASRYRDGDYEQYF
V gene: TRBV29-1; D gene: -; clone size: -; J gene: TRBJ2-1; CDR3 DNA: TGCAGCGTTGCTATGCAGCCCAGACGTGAGCAGTTCTTC; CDR3 protein: CSVAMQPRREQFF
V gene: TRBV5-1; D gene: TRBD1; clone size: few; J gene: TRBJ2-7; CDR3 DNA: TGCGCCAGCAGCATAGGACAGGCCGCCTACGAGCAGTACTTC; CDR3 protein: CASSIGQAAYEQYF
V gene: TRBV30; D gene: -; clone size: few; J gene: TRBJ2-5; CDR3 DNA: TGTGCCTGGAGTGTACGATTGGGAGAGCAGTACTTC; CDR3 protein: CAWSVRLGEQYF
V gene: TRBV6-5; D gene: -; clone size: -; J gene: TRBJ2-1; CDR3 DNA: TGTGCCAGCAGTTACTCGGGACCGTTGTTCTTC; CDR3 protein: CASSYSGPLFF
V gene: TRBV5-1; D gene: -; clone size: -; J gene: TRBJ1-6; CDR3 DNA: TGCGCCAGCAGCTTGGCCTACCCAGGGAACTCACCCCTCCACTTT; CDR3 protein: CASSLAYPGNSPLHF
V gene: TRBV6-2/TRBV6-3; D gene: TRBD1; clone size: few; J gene: TRBJ2-7; CDR3 DNA: TGTGCCAGCCGACGGACAGGGCCCTCCTACGAGCAGTACTTC; CDR3 protein: CASRRTGPSYEQYF
V gene: TRBV25-1; D gene: TRBD1; clone size: few; J gene: TRBJ1-2; CDR3 DNA: TGTGCCAGCAGTCACAGGGGGCACTATGGCTACACCTTC; CDR3 protein: CASSHRGHYGYTF
V gene: TRBV6-1; D gene: -; clone size: few; J gene: TRBJ1-2; CDR3 DNA: TGTGCCAGCAGTGAAAGGTTGGAGGGGTTTACTGGCTACACCTTC; CDR3 protein: CASSERLEGFTGYTF
V gene: TRBV20-1; D gene: TRBD2; clone size: -; J gene: TRBJ2-5; CDR3 DNA: TGCAGTGCTACAGGGACTAGCGGGGGCGTGGGGACCCAGTACTTC; CDR3 protein: CSATGTSGGVGTQYF
V gene: TRBV28; D gene: -; clone size: few; J gene: TRBJ2-3; CDR3 DNA: TGTGCCAGCAGTTTAGGTAGCGTGGATACGCAGTATTTT; CDR3 protein: CASSLGSVDTQYF
V gene: TRBV4-1; D gene: -; clone size: many; J gene: TRBJ2-1; CDR3 DNA: TGCGCCAGCAGCCCCTCAGGGTCCTACAATGAGCAGTTCTTC; CDR3 protein: CASSPSGSYNEQFF
V gene: TRBV20-1; D gene: -; clone size: -; J gene: TRBJ2-3; CDR3 DNA: TGCAGTGCTAGAAGAGGGTCAGATACGCAGTATTTT; CDR3 protein: CSARRGSDTQYF
V gene: TRBV4-1; D gene: -; clone size: -; J gene: TRBJ2-1; CDR3 DNA: TGTGCCAGCAGCCAAGATGTCGGTGAGCAGTTCTTC; CDR3 protein: CASSQDVGEQFF
V gene: TRBV4-1; D gene: -; clone size: few; J gene: TRBJ2-1; CDR3 DNA: TGCGCCAGCAGCCAAGATTTGAGGAGGATGGGTAATGAGCAGTTCTTC; CDR3 protein: CASSQDLRRMGNEQFF
V gene: TRBV7-2; D gene: -; clone size: few; J gene: TRBJ2-4; CDR3 DNA: TGTGCCAGCAGCTTGGGGGGCAAAAACATTCAGTACTTC; CDR3 protein: CASSLGGKNIQYF
V gene: TRBV12-3/TRBV12-4; D gene: -; clone size: few; J gene: TRBJ1-1; CDR3 DNA: TGTGCCAGCAGTTTAGACGGGACTCGGGCTTTCTTT; CDR3 protein: CASSLDGTRAFF
V gene: TRBV4-1; D gene: -; clone size: -; J gene: TRBJ1-3; CDR3 DNA: TGCGCCAGCAGCCAAGAAGGGTCTGGAAACACCATATATTTT; CDR3 protein: CASSQEGSGNTIYF
V gene: TRBV12-3/TRBV12-4; D gene: -; clone size: -; J gene: TRBJ1-1; CDR3 DNA: TGTGCCAGCAGTTTTCAGGCGGGAACTGAAGCTTTCTTT; CDR3 protein: CASSFQAGTEAFF
V gene: TRBV7-9; D gene: -; clone size: -; J gene: TRBJ2-7; CDR3 DNA: TGTGCCACCCGGGAGAGGGCCGGAGCCTACAATGAGCAGTACTTC; CDR3 protein: CATRERAGAYNEQYF
V gene: TRBV2; D gene: -; clone size: few; J gene: TRBJ2-7; CDR3 DNA: TGTGCCAGCAGTGAAGGGAACTACGAGCAGTACTTC; CDR3 protein: CASSEGNYEQYF
V gene: TRBV2; D gene: -; clone size: -; J gene: TRBJ1-5; CDR3 DNA: TGTGCCAGCAGAATAGGACGGAGCCACAATCAGCCCCAGCATTTT; CDR3 protein: CASRIGRSHNQPQHF
V gene: TRBV10-3; D gene: -; clone size: few; J gene: TRBJ2-7; CDR3 DNA: TGTGCCATCAGTGAGTCCTTAGCGGTCCTCGAGCAGTACTTC; CDR3 protein: CAISESLAVLEQYF
V gene: TRBV29-1; D gene: -; clone size: -; J gene: TRBJ2-1; CDR3 DNA: TGCAGCGCAGTCGCGATTGATTACAATGAGCAGTTCTTC; CDR3 protein: CSAVAIDYNEQFF
V gene: TRBV5-5; D gene: TRBD2; clone size: -; J gene: TRBJ2-5; CDR3 DNA: TGTGCCAGCAGCTTGGTTACCGGCGGGAGGGCAGAGACCCAGTACTTC; CDR3 protein: CASSLVTGGRAETQYF
V gene: TRBV28; D gene: -; clone size: few; J gene: TRBJ1-5; CDR3 DNA: TGTGCCAGCACGGATAGCAATCAGCCCCAGCATTTT; CDR3 protein: CASTDSNQPQHF
V gene: TRBV20-1; D gene: TRBD2; clone size: -; J gene: TRBJ2-3; CDR3 DNA: TGCAGTGCTAGCGGGACTAGCAGACCTAGCACAGATACGCAGTATTTT; CDR3 protein: CSASGTSRPSTDTQYF
V gene: TRBV2; D gene: -; clone size: few; J gene: TRBJ1-4; CDR3 DNA: TGTGCCAGCAGGATTGCAGGGGATACCCCATTAACTAATGAAAAACTGTTTTTT; CDR3 protein: CASRIAGDTPLTNEKLFF
V gene: TRBV6-5; D gene: -; clone size: -; J gene: TRBJ2-7; CDR3 DNA: TGTGCCAGCAGACCAAAAAACGAGGTCTACGAGCAGTACTTC; CDR3 protein: CASRPKNEVYEQYF
V gene: TRBV6-2/TRBV6-3; D gene: -; clone size: -; J gene: TRBJ2-7; CDR3 DNA: TGTGCCAGCCGACCACTTGGGACGGCCTACAATGAGCAGTACTTC; CDR3 protein: CASRPLGTAYNEQYF
V gene: TRBV15; D gene: TRBD1; clone size: -; J gene: TRBJ1-4; CDR3 DNA: TGTGCCACCAGCAGAACAGGGGCTAATGAAAAACTGTTTTTT; CDR3 protein: CATSRTGANEKLFF
V gene: TRBV29-1; D gene: -; clone size: -; J gene: TRBJ1-2; CDR3 DNA: TGCAGCGTTGAAGGGCAGGTGGCCGGAGTCTATGGCTACACCTTC; CDR3 protein: CSVEGQVAGVYGYTF
V gene: TRBV4-2; D gene: -; clone size: -; J gene: TRBJ1-2; CDR3 DNA: TGTGCCAGCAGCCAAGATATTGGGCAGTTTGGCTACACCTTC; CDR3 protein: CASSQDIGQFGYTF
V gene: TRBV29-1; D gene: -; clone size: -; J gene: TRBJ2-7; CDR3 DNA: TGCAGCGTTGAAGGGCAGGGTTATGGCGAGCAGTACTTC; CDR3 protein: CSVEGQGYGEQYF